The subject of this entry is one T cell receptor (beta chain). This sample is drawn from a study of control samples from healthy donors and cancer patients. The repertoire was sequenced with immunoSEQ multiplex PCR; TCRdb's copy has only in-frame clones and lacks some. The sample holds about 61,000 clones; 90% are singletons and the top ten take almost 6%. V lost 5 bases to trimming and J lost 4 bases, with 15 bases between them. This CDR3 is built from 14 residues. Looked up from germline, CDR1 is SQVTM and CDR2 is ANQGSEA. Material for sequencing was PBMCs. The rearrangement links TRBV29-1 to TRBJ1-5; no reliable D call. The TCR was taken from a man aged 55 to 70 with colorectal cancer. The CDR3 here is CSVKNRGSNQPQHF. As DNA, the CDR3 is TGCAGCGTTAAGAACCGGGGTTCTAATCAGCCCCAGCATTTT.